Sequencing of this T cell receptor (beta chain) was carried out in a study of early T cells in non-severe SARS-CoV-2 infection. Study at large: RNA in bulk from unsorted whole blood was sequenced, and chains were unpaired.

This CDR3 is 16 amino acids long. The germline CDR1 and CDR2 sequences are LGHNA and YSLEER. Between the trimmed V and J ends, which lost 3 bases and 0 bases, there was a span of 9 bases. Individual cDNA molecules were tagged with unique molecular identifiers. From the 5' RACE reads, TCRdb called clonotypes with MiXCR, one entry per CDR3 protein. The sample has around 100,000 distinct CDR3 sequences; 15% to 20% are singletons. The receptor's source is an adult who was a healthcare worker with PCR-confirmed SARS-CoV-2 infection or an uninfected control (not recorded which). Sequencing was done on a sample of whole blood. The chain employs TRBV4-3 and TRBJ2-6; D gene uncertain. CDR3: CASSQGVSSGANVLTF. The CDR3 DNA reads as TGCGCCAGCAGCCAGGGCGTTAGCTCTGGGGCCAACGTCCTGACTTTC.